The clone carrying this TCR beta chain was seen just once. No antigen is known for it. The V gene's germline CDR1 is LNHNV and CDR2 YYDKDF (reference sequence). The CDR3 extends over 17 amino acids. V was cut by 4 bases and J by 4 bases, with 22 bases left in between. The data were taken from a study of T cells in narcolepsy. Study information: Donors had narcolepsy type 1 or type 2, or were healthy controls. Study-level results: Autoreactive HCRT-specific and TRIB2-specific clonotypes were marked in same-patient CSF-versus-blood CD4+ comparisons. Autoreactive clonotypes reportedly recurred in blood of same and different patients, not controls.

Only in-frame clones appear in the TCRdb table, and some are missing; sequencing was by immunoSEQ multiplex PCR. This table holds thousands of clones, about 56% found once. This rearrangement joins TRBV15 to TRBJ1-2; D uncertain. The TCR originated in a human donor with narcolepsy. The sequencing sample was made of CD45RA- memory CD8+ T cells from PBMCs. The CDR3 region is CATSKHLGCGKTYGYTF. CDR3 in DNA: TGTGCCACCAGCAAACATTTAGGGTGTGGAAAGACCTATGGCTACACCTTC. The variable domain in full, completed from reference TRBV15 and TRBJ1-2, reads DAMVIQNPRYQVTQFGKPVTLSCSQTLNHNVMYWYQQKSSQAPKLLFHYYDKDFNNEADTPDNFQSRRPNTSFCFLDIRSPGLGDTAMYLCATSKHLGCGKTYGYTFGSGTRLTVV.